This is a list of T cell receptor beta chains from one sample in a study of T cells in Graves' hyperthyroidism and ophthalmopathy. MiXCR was run by TCRdb on the multiplex PCR reads, yielding one entry per CDR3 protein. Counted here are 250,000 to 300,000 distinct CDR3 sequences, over 15% occurring once; the ten biggest clones make up over 45%. Sequencing input: blood. Source of these receptors: a woman aged 60 to 75 with Graves' ophthalmopathy. The CDR3 runs from the conserved cysteine through the conserved F or W. D genes are given only for firm matches. Some rows have no size entry. The others give once, few or many, or a class for an expanded clone.

size,J,D,V,CDR3,DNA
-,TRBJ2-2,-,TRBV3-1,CASSHNRVRPGELFF,TGTGCCAGCAGCCACAACCGGGTCCGGCCCGGGGAGCTGTTTTTT
many,TRBJ2-7,-,TRBV20-1,CSRSESSYEQYF,TGCAGCCGGTCGGAGAGCTCCTACGAGCAGTACTTC
many,TRBJ1-2,-,TRBV6-1,CASRSTEEGYGYTF,TGTGCCAGCAGATCGACGGAGGAGGGCTATGGCTACACCTTC
many,TRBJ1-1,TRBD1,TRBV3-1,CASSPQQGRAEAFF,TGTGCCAGCAGCCCACAACAGGGGAGGGCTGAAGCTTTCTTT
few,TRBJ2-7,TRBD1,TRBV29-1,CSVEDLRDSSDEQYF,TGCAGCGTTGAAGATCTTCGGGACAGTAGCGACGAGCAGTACTTC
few,TRBJ2-3,-,TRBV2,CASSEGRETDTQYF,TGTGCCAGCAGTGAAGGACGGGAGACAGATACGCAGTATTTT
many,TRBJ2-5,-,TRBV12-3/TRBV12-4,CASSFQGGYQETQYF,TGTGCCAGCAGTTTTCAGGGGGGGTACCAAGAGACCCAGTACTTC
many,TRBJ2-2,-,TRBV28,CASRAQGTGELFF,TGTGCCAGCAGAGCTCAGGGTACCGGGGAGCTGTTTTTT
-,TRBJ1-1,TRBD1,TRBV4-2,CASSQLRQGRVTEAFF,TGTGCCAGCAGCCAACTTCGACAGGGGCGGGTCACTGAAGCTTTCTTT
many,TRBJ2-7,TRBD1,TRBV7-2,CASSPQGARYEQYF,TGTGCCAGCAGCCCTCAGGGGGCGCGGTACGAGCAGTACTTC
-,TRBJ2-3,-,TRBV4-3,CASSQDGGLIKTDTQYF,TGCGCCAGCAGCCAAGATGGGGGACTCATAAAAACAGATACGCAGTATTTT
many,TRBJ2-5,-,TRBV28,CASSFSADPTQETQYF,TGTGCCAGCAGTTTTTCGGCAGACCCTACTCAAGAGACCCAGTACTTC
few,TRBJ1-1,-,TRBV19,CASSISGRGEAFF,TGTGCCAGTAGTATATCAGGGCGGGGTGAAGCTTTCTTT
many,TRBJ2-5,-,TRBV12-3/TRBV12-4,CASSLDQLTDTIQETQYF,TGTGCCAGCAGTTTGGATCAACTGACGGACACGATACAAGAGACCCAGTACTTC
-,TRBJ1-4,TRBD1,TRBV7-2,CASSWAQGADEKLFF,TGTGCCAGCAGCTGGGCCCAGGGGGCTGATGAAAAACTGTTTTTT
many,TRBJ2-3,-,TRBV5-6,CASSPRTEYTDTQYF,TGTGCCAGCAGCCCGCGGACAGAATACACAGATACGCAGTATTTT
many,TRBJ1-1,-,TRBV30,CAWTRSGVGTEAFF,TGTGCCTGGACCCGGTCGGGGGTGGGCACTGAAGCTTTCTTT
-,TRBJ2-1,-,TRBV5-1,CASSLQDYNEQFF,TGCGCCAGCAGCTTACAAGACTACAATGAGCAGTTCTTC
many,TRBJ2-5,TRBD1,TRBV12-3/TRBV12-4,CASSRDSDFQETQYF,TGTGCCAGCAGTCGGGACAGCGACTTTCAAGAGACCCAGTACTTC
many,TRBJ1-1,-,TRBV9,CASSEDSRTEAFF,TGTGCCAGCAGCGAGGACAGTCGCACTGAAGCTTTCTTT
-,TRBJ1-2,TRBD1,TRBV18,CASSPPVTGGSYGYTF,TGTGCCAGCTCACCACCGGTGACAGGGGGATCCTATGGCTACACCTTC
few,TRBJ1-2,-,TRBV27,CASSAGLGYTF,TGTGCCAGCAGTGCCGGACTTGGCTACACCTTC
many,TRBJ2-5,-,TRBV11-2,CASSLFGGISDKETQYF,TGTGCCAGCAGCTTATTCGGAGGGATTAGCGACAAAGAGACCCAGTACTTC
-,TRBJ2-7,TRBD2,TRBV20-1,CSAIAGEVNEQYF,TGCAGTGCCATAGCGGGGGAGGTTAACGAGCAGTACTTC
-,TRBJ1-5,TRBD1,TRBV6-1,CASRIDPTGNQPQHF,TGTGCCAGCAGGATAGATCCGACAGGGAATCAGCCCCAGCATTTT
many,TRBJ2-3,TRBD2,TRBV3-1,CASSQELKREDTDTQYF,TGTGCCAGCAGCCAAGAACTCAAGCGGGAAGACACAGATACGCAGTATTTT
many,TRBJ1-2,TRBD1,TRBV4-1,CASSNGQGGSYGYTF,TGCGCCAGCAGCAACGGACAGGGTGGGAGCTATGGCTACACCTTC
many,TRBJ2-7,-,TRBV28,CASSPGGGTYEQYF,TGTGCCAGCAGCCCCGGTGGGGGAACCTACGAGCAGTACTTC
many,TRBJ2-5,-,TRBV11-2,CASSRGTGETQYF,TGTGCCAGCAGCCGGGGGACCGGGGAGACCCAGTACTTC
many,TRBJ2-7,TRBD1,TRBV3-1,CASSRQGTYEQYF,TGTGCCAGCAGTAGACAGGGGACCTACGAGCAGTACTTC
many,TRBJ2-1,TRBD2,TRBV2,CATLAGTSYNEQFF,TGTGCCACGCTAGCGGGGACCTCCTACAATGAGCAGTTCTTC
many,TRBJ1-1,TRBD1,TRBV7-2,CASSSRQGAVEAFF,TGTGCCAGCAGCTCCAGACAGGGGGCGGTTGAAGCTTTCTTT
-,TRBJ2-1,TRBD2,TRBV14,CASSRDPGTSGRRSEQFF,TGTGCCAGCAGCCGAGACCCCGGGACTAGCGGGAGACGGAGTGAGCAGTTCTTC
many,TRBJ1-5,-,TRBV6-1,CASMPGQNQPQHF,TGTGCCAGCATGCCAGGACAGAATCAGCCCCAGCATTTT
few,TRBJ1-4,-,TRBV5-1,CASSPGGAHEKLFF,TGCGCCAGCAGTCCTGGGGGGGCGCATGAAAAACTGTTTTTT
many,TRBJ2-1,TRBD2,TRBV10-3,CAISARLAGDLVWNNEQFF,TGTGCCATCAGTGCTAGACTAGCGGGAGATTTGGTGTGGAACAATGAGCAGTTCTTC
few,TRBJ1-4,-,TRBV5-4,CASSSLKTGNEKLFF,TGTGCCAGCAGCTCCCTAAAAACAGGGAATGAAAAACTGTTTTTT
-,TRBJ2-1,-,TRBV7-2,CASSSRGGAHNEQFF,TGTGCCAGCAGCTCCAGAGGAGGTGCCCACAATGAGCAGTTCTTC